Included here is one TCR beta chain sequence, with context. The sample is drawn from a study of beta chain features in type 1 diabetes. Sequenced material consisted of expressed TCRB transcripts (all of the isolated RNA was reverse transcribed). Assay used: immunoSEQ multiplex PCR; TCRdb lists only in-frame clones, some missing. The data hold about 410,000 clones, with over 11% observed a single time. CDR3 length: 13 residues. V shed 8 bases, J shed 5 bases, and the junction held 9 bases outside the gene matches. CDR1 is SQVTM, CDR2 ANQGSEA, per germline. Via the markers CD45RO/CCR7/CD25/CD127/CD95/CD27, stem cell-like memory, regulatory, central memory and naive CD4+ cells were sorted. Sorted populations were all over 98% pure.

The clonotype originates from a man aged 25 to 45 in good health. The chain employs TRBV29-1 and TRBJ1-5, with 7 bases fitting TRBD1. Sequencing was done on a sample of naive CD4+ T cells from blood. The CDR3 loop is CSFGQAADQPQHF. CDR3 sequence (DNA): TGCAGCTTTGGACAGGCTGCTGATCAGCCCCAGCATTTT. Based on the CDR3 plus reference TRBV29-1 and TRBJ1-5, the full variable domain is SAVISQKPSRDICQRGTSLTIQCQVDSQVTMMFWYRQQPGQSLTLIATANQGSEATYESGFVIDKFPISRPNLTFSTLTVSNMSPEDSSIYLCSFGQAADQPQHFGDGTRLSIL.